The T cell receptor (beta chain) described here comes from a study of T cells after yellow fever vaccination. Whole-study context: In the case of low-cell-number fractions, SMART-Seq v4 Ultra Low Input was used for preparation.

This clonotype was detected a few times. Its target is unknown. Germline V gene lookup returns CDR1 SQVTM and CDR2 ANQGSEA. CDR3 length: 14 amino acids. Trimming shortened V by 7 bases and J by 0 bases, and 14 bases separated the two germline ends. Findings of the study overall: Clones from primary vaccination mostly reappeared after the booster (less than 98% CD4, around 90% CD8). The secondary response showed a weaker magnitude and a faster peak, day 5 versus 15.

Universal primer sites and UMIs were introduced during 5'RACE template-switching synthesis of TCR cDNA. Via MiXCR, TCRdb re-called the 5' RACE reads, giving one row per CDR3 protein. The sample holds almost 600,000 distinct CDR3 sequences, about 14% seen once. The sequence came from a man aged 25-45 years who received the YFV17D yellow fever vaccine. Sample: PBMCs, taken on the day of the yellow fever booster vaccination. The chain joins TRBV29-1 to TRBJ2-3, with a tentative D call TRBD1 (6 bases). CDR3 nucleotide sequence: TGCAGCGCCTCAGGGGTAACTAGCACAGATACGCAGTATTTT. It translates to CSASGVTSTDTQYF.